This entry features one T cell receptor (beta chain) sequence. Both 60 Vbeta primers and 13 Jbeta primers went into the PCR. Here immunoSEQ multiplex PCR was the method, and the copy in TCRdb shows in-frame clones only, minus some. The sample records over 95,000 clones, about 70% being singletons. Trimming cost V 1 base and J 4 bases, with 14 bases left between them. Germline CDR1 is SGHAT and CDR2 is FQNNGV. The CDR3 covers 15 residues. The sample belongs to a study of cytomegalovirus exposure and HLA in healthy donors. This sequence joins TRBV11-2 and TRBJ2-7, with D uncertain. The sequence came from a woman in her 40s in good health and CMV-seropositive. The sample taken for sequencing was PBMCs. The CDR3, as DNA: TGTGCCAGCAGCTTAGCGTCCGGGTCTGATTACGAGCAGTACTTC. Translating gives CASSLASGSDYEQYF.